This T cell receptor (beta chain) stems from a study of shared clonotypes between healthy human individuals (dated by TCRdb to 2020 to 2022). Regarding the research as a whole: The cohort comprised a couple of women and a few men aged 18 to 49 years. To increase sequencing depth and limit assay-specific biases, TCR repertoire library preparation and sequencing were carried out by different laboratories using diverse techniques. Per donor, leukapheresis produced somewhere between about 0.94 and 8.9 billion PBMCs. To estimate repertoire size and how much clonotype sharing occurs between individuals, the study deeply sequenced the blood TCR repertoires of roughly 5 healthy adults. For each donor, CD4 naive and CD4 memory were each given three plates, CD8 naive was given two plates, and CD8 memory was given one plate. General study outcomes and caveats: Estimated clonotype richness was generally larger for naive than for memory subsets. When several donors were compared, the shared fraction of clonotypes was about 5.2% for naive CD4, 3.5% to 4% for naive CD8, more than 2% for memory CD4, and 0.4% for memory CD8. Because the study included only a small number of donors, the genetic and exposure-history diversity represented was limited. Incomplete sequencing was indicated by rarefaction of sorted-subset datasets, despite the large sequencing depth. Clonotypes shared by all four sorted-subset donors showed higher generation probabilities than non-shared clonotypes. Based on pairwise subsampling, the degree of clonotype sharing among donors was expected to be affected by sequencing depth. Sampling was limited to blood, and TCR repertoires in tissue likely differ from TCR repertoires in blood.

On this clone: The antigen this receptor binds is unknown. Nothing much larger sits one base from this clone, and base qualities are not available.

Relative to germline, V is missing 5 bases and J is missing 5 bases, with 4 bases of the junction outside any gene match. The CDR3 goes from the cysteine to the phenylalanine over 15 residues. Just CDR3 DNA is preserved here, 45 bases in frame from base 1. CDR1 and CDR2 (MNHEY, SVGAGI) derive from the germline V gene. Using the deep immunoSEQ assay, TCR CDR3 regions were amplified from genomic DNA by multiplex PCR. Genomic DNA extracted from each cell subset was distributed evenly over all wells of several immunoSEQ 96-well plates, and each plate served as one replicate. Each replicate PCR for sorted subsets received roughly 200 ng genomic DNA, equal to about 30,000 T cell genomes. Purified libraries were measured with a Qubit 3.0 fluorometer, size-checked on a Bioanalyzer 2100, and measured again with the KAPA Library Quantification kit. Each immunoSEQ 96-well plate was sequenced on its own single-read 150-cycle Illumina NextSeq 550 flow cell. From the authors' description of their analysis: Because the immunoSEQ output held only junctional sequences and lacked quality scores, the filtering could not match the filtering applied to full-length reads. Sequences were annotated with PyIR, a Python wrapper for IgBLAST v1.9, using IMGT germline references to assign V/J genes and CDR3. Reads were removed for weak V/J assignments (E-value above 1e-6), missing CDR3, stop codons, out-of-frame junctions, or ambiguous translated residues. V3J clonotypes were defined by identical inferred V gene, J gene, and CDR3 amino acid sequence. The percentage overlap between two repertoires was calculated by dividing the number of shared unique clonotypes by the size of the smaller repertoire. RTK rarefaction, the Chao1 estimator, and Recon v2.1 estimates of unobserved clonotypes were used to assess repertoire richness. OLGA was used to compute generation probabilities for all TCRbeta clonotypes that the gDNA method yielded from a few donors. TCRdb holds this immuneACCESS table with in-frame rearrangements only. Some clones are missing; in checked studies, unresolved V genes explain under half, and the rest has no known cause. The D gene and trimming were derived from the DNA, and the V and J assignments and clone size from that table. The table for this sample lists roughly 2.2 million clones; approximately 93% of them were counted only once. Clones ranked in the top ten supply 0.39% of the sample.

Donors were healthy HIV-negative adults with no recently reported acute infections or vaccinations. Every donor was a Caucasian adult living in Nashville, Tennessee, USA. CD4+ T cells were enriched by magnetic negative selection, after which naive cells were positively selected on CD45RA and the negative fraction was taken as the memory subset. Blood was collected by leukapheresis, and PBMCs were isolated by Ficoll-Histopaque density gradient centrifugation and then cryopreserved in liquid nitrogen vapor phase. Analytical flow cytometry was used to check the purity and quantity of every magnetically sorted T cell population. Each sorted fraction had its genomic DNA isolated and then quantified by UV absorbance on a Nanodrop 2000c.

The receptor was derived from a man aged 18 to 30 in good health. Some clones in this sample may be carry-over from other donors' samples. The chain is encoded by TRBV6-5 joined to TRBJ2-2; a stretch of 11 junction bases matches TRBD1. Sequenced sample: naive CD4+ T cells from PBMCs. The sample's cell subset or site label, in plain terms: CD45RA+ positively selected. In nucleotides, the sequence is TGTGCCAGCAGTACCCGGGACAGGGGGACCGGGGAGCTGTTTTTT. Translation gives CASSTRDRGTGELFF.